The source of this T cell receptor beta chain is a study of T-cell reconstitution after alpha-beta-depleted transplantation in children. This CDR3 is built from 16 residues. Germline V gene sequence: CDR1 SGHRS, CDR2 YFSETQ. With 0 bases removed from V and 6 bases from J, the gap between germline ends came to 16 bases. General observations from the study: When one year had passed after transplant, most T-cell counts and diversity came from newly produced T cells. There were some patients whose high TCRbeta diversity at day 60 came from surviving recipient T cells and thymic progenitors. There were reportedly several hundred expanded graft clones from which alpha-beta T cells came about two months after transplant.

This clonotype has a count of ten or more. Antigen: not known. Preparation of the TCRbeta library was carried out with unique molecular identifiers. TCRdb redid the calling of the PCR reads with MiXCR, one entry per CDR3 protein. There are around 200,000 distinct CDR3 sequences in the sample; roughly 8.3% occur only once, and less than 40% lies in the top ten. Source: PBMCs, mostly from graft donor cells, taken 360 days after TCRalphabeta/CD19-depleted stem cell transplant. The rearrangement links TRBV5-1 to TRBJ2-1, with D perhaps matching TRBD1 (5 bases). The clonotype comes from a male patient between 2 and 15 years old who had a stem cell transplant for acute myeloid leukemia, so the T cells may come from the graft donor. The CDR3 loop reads CASSLDTGLTVNEQFF. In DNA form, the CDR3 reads TGCGCCAGCAGCTTGGACACAGGCCTAACCGTCAATGAGCAGTTCTTC.